The 23 T cell receptor beta chains below all came from one sample that was sequenced in a study of beta chain features in type 1 diabetes. The investigators reverse transcribed all of the isolated RNA, so they sequenced expressed TCRB transcripts. Generated by immunoSEQ multiplex PCR, the TCRdb table keeps only in-frame clones and is missing some. The data show about 140,000 clones, around 7% seen once. Sequences were obtained from central memory CD4+ T cells from blood. The receptor set was obtained from a woman aged 25 to 39 in good health.

This chain links TRBV28 with TRBJ2-1; 13 positions match TRBD2. CDR1 and CDR2 from the germline V gene are MDHEN and SYDVKM. Germline trimming cut 5 bases from V and 7 bases from J; bases unmatched to any gene: 8. This CDR3 comprises 16 residues. The CDR3 region has the DNA TGTGCCAGCAGTCCCGTCGGACTAGCGGGAGTGAATGAGCAGTTCTTC. Its protein product is CASSPVGLAGVNEQFF.

V usage is TRBV21-1 and J usage is TRBJ2-5; the table's D call TRBD1 went unverified against the DNA. TRBV21-1 is a pseudogene segment. The CDR3 runs 17 residues. CDR3 in DNA: TGTGCCAGCAGCAAAGCGCTTCACAGGGGCACGCAAGAGACCCAGTACTTC. Translation gives CASSKALHRGTQETQYF.

This clone was recorded a few times. The J gene is TRBJ2-2, the V gene TRBV11-3; D gene uncertain. Germline V gene sequence: CDR1 SGHNT, CDR2 YENEEA. The CDR3 is 13 residues long. V was clipped by 3 bases and J by 5 bases, with 7 bases between them. This CDR3 is CASSFVNTGELFF. CDR3 nucleotide sequence: TGTGCCAGCAGCTTCGTTAATACCGGGGAGCTGTTTTTT.

This clone was seen only a few times. The chain recombines TRBV5-1 with TRBJ2-5; weak D call: TRBD2 (5 bases). The CDR3 loop spans 13 amino acids. The V gene's germline CDR1 is SGHRS and CDR2 YFSETQ. The V end was cut by 0 bases, the J end by 7 bases, with 10 bases between. Written as DNA, the CDR3 is TGCGCCAGCAGCTTGGTCAGTGGAGGGACCCAGTACTTC. This encodes CASSLVSGGTQYF.

A remark on this clone: The same CDR3 can be traced to other DNA sequences in this sample. The chain couples TRBV7-3 to TRBJ1-1; the match to TRBD1 covers 7 bases. The CDR3 loop spans 13 amino acids. CDR1 SGHTA and CDR2 FQGTGA come from the germline V gene. The trim removed 5 bases at V and 1 base at J, leaving 1 base unmatched. CDR3 amino acids: CASSRQGNTEAFF. CDR3 DNA: TGTGCCAGCAGCAGACAGGGGAACACTGAAGCTTTCTTT.

This clone was detected ten times or more. J is TRBJ2-3 and V is TRBV30; 8 bases are a match to TRBD2. Germline V gene data show CDR1 as GTSNPN and CDR2 as SVGIG (reference sequence). The junction had 10 bases not matched to a gene; V was cut back by 1 base and J by 7 bases. This CDR3 is 15 amino acids long. In DNA, the CDR3 is TGTGCCTGGAGTGATGGTAGCGGGATCACGAATACGCAGTATTTT. Translating gives CAWSDGSGITNTQYF.

Concerning this clone: The DNA is left out, because the CDR3 cannot be placed on it with certainty; the CDR3 is given as TCRdb lists it. Other DNA sequences in the same sample also yield this CDR3. The V and J genes are TRBV7-9 and TRBJ2-3; the D call of TRBD1 is as the table states it, not checked on the DNA. The CDR3 is 16 amino acids long, termini counted. Germline CDR1 SEHNR, CDR2 FQNEAQ (reference sequence). The chain's CDR3 is CASSVGQGANTDTQYF.

This clone has more than one count but fewer than ten. This rearrangement joins TRBV30 to TRBJ2-2; a weak D match, TRBD2 (5 bases). The CDR3 spans 14 residues. V dropped 4 bases and J dropped 4 bases, with 13 bases sitting between them. Germline V gene lookup returns CDR1 GTSNPN and CDR2 SVGIG (reference sequence). The CDR3 reads CAWIAKQLTGELFF. For the CDR3, the DNA is TGTGCCTGGATAGCGAAACAACTCACCGGGGAGCTGTTTTTT. The complete variable domain, with remaining parts taken from reference TRBV30 and TRBJ2-2, reads SQTIHQWPATLVQPVGSPLSLECTVEGTSNPNLYWYRQAAGRGLQLLFYSVGIGQISSEVPQNLSASRPQDRQFILSSKKLLLSDSGFYLCAWIAKQLTGELFFGEGSRLTVL.

This clone has ten or more counts. This rearrangement joins TRBV7-2 to TRBJ1-2; maybe TRBD1 (6 bases). Germline CDR1 SGHTA, CDR2 FQGNSA. V lost 4 bases to trimming and J lost 5 bases, with 17 bases between them. The CDR3 extends over 15 amino acids. The CDR3 DNA reads TGTGCCAGCAGCTCCCGGCCGGGGGGGGCTTATGGCTACACCTTC. Protein product: CASSSRPGGAYGYTF.

This chain links TRBV7-2 with TRBJ1-2; no reliable D call. CDR1 is SGHTA and CDR2 is FQGNSA in the germline V gene. V dropped 5 bases and J dropped 8 bases, with 18 bases sitting between them. This CDR3 region has 14 residues. CDR3 amino acids: CASSPDTFHPGYTF. In nucleotides, the CDR3 is TGTGCCAGCAGCCCTGACACGTTCCACCCCGGCTACACCTTC. Looking up the rest from reference TRBV7-2 and TRBJ1-2 gives the full variable domain: GAGVSQSPSNKVTEKGKDVELRCDPISGHTALYWYRQSLGQGLEFLIYFQGNSAPDKSGLPSDRFSAERTGGSVSTLTIQRTQQEDSAVYLCASSPDTFHPGYTFGSGTRLTVV.

The rearrangement joins TRBV18 to TRBJ1-1, with D possibly being TRBD1 (5 bases). Germline V gene lookup returns CDR1 KGHSH and CDR2 LQKENI. The CDR3 has 15 amino acids. V was clipped by 8 bases and J by 1 base, with 17 bases between them. The CDR3 DNA sequence: TGTGCCAGCACCGTGGAGGGGTCAAAGAACACTGAAGCTTTCTTT. Protein product: CASTVEGSKNTEAFF.

This clone was seen repeatedly, ten times or more. The chain joins TRBV7-9 to TRBJ2-2; 9 bases map to TRBD2. CDR1 and CDR2 (germline): SEHNR, FQNEAQ (reference sequence). The CDR3 is 16 residues long. The V and J ends lost 7 bases and 5 bases, in that order; junction bases with no gene match: 11. As DNA, the CDR3 is TGTGCCAGCACCCGTCTCGTAGCGGGAGTTACCGGGGAGCTGTTTTTT. It encodes CASTRLVAGVTGELFF.

This clone was picked up a small number of times. The CDR3, as DNA: TGTGCCAGCAGCTTCCGGGACTCAAGCACAGATACGCAGTATTTT. Protein sequence: CASSFRDSSTDTQYF. The chain is built from TRBV7-3 and TRBJ2-3; D perhaps matches TRBD2 (6 bases). Germline-derived CDR1 and CDR2 are SGHTA and FQGTGA. V lost 3 bases, J lost 0 bases, and 10 bases lay in between. The CDR3 covers 15 residues. Variable domain in full (rest from reference TRBV7-3 and TRBJ2-3): GAGVSQTPSNKVTEKGKYVELRCDPISGHTALYWYRQSLGQGPEFLIYFQGTGAADDSGLPNDRFFAVRPEGSVSTLKIQRTERGDSAVYLCASSFRDSSTDTQYFGPGTRLTVL.

This clone has at least ten counts. V gene TRBV16 combines with J gene TRBJ2-2; a possible D gene is TRBD2 (5 bases). From germline, CDR1 is KGHSY and CDR2 FQNENV. This CDR3 comprises 16 residues. With 1 base removed from V and 4 bases from J, the gap between germline ends came to 13 bases. CDR3 amino acids: CASSQWVAGITGELFF. CDR3 bases: TGTGCCAGCAGCCAATGGGTGGCCGGGATCACCGGGGAGCTGTTTTTT.

The chain joins TRBV6-5 to TRBJ1-4, with 8 positions matching TRBD1. The CDR3 sequence is 13 residues long. The germline V gene encodes CDR1 MNHEY and CDR2 SVGAGI. J gave up 11 bases and V 5 bases, and 7 bases lay outside the gene matches. The CDR3 loop reads CASSLTGERKLFF. CDR3 in DNA: TGTGCCAGCAGTCTGACAGGGGAGAGGAAACTGTTTTTT.

V gene TRBV19 combines with J gene TRBJ2-3; 7 bases fit TRBD1. Trimming took 5 bases from V and 3 from J; bases not matched to a gene: 11. Germline V CDR1 and CDR2: LNHDA, SQIVND (reference sequence). The CDR3 loop spans 16 amino acids. The CDR3 nucleotides are TGTGCCAGTAGTTTTGGGACAGCCGCAGGGACAGATACGCAGTATTTT. This codes for CASSFGTAAGTDTQYF.

This clone turned up a few times. The rearrangement links TRBV25-1 to TRBJ2-5, with TRBD1 identical over 7 bases. From germline, CDR1 is MGHDK and CDR2 SYGVNS. The CDR3 consists of 15 residues. The V gene end was trimmed by 4 bases and the J gene end by 2 bases; junction bases not matched to a gene: 7. The CDR3 protein is CASSAIQGLQETQYF. In DNA form, the CDR3 reads TGTGCCAGCAGTGCAATACAGGGGCTTCAAGAGACCCAGTACTTC.

This clone was recorded a few times. V is TRBV6-4 and J is TRBJ2-1; 10 nucleotides align to TRBD2. The junction had 5 bases not matched to a gene; V was cut back by 6 bases and J by 6 bases. Germline V CDR1 and CDR2: MRHNA, SNTAGT. This CDR3 contains 14 residues. CDR3 coding DNA: TGTGCCAGCAGCCCGGGACTAGCGTCCAATGAGCAGTTCTTC. Encoded protein: CASSPGLASNEQFF.

The chain recombines TRBV2 with TRBJ2-7; D is possibly TRBD2 (5 bases). V dropped 3 bases and J dropped 5 bases, with 8 bases sitting between them. Per the germline V gene, CDR1 is SNHLY and CDR2 is FYNNEI. There are 12 residues in the CDR3. The CDR3 reads CASSEQEDEQYF. The CDR3 nucleotides are TGTGCCAGCAGTGAGCAGGAGGACGAGCAGTACTTC.

V is TRBV21-1 and J is TRBJ2-7; no check of the table's D call, TRBD2, against the DNA was made. TRBV21-1 is flagged as a pseudogene. This CDR3 has 16 residues. The CDR3 bases are TGTGCCAGCAGCCCACGGGGACTAGCGGGGACCTACGAGCAGTACTTC. The encoded protein is CASSPRGLAGTYEQYF.

The gene calls are TRBV6-1 and TRBJ2-3, with 9 bases identical to TRBD1. Per germline, CDR1 MNHNS and CDR2 SASEGT. There are 13 residues in the CDR3. V gave up 6 bases and J gave up 4 bases; unmatched junction bases: 2. CDR3 sequence reads: CASRGQGPDTQYF. DNA of the CDR3: TGTGCCAGCAGGGGACAGGGCCCAGATACGCAGTATTTT.

This sequence joins TRBV25-1 and TRBJ2-3; TRBD1 matches at 8 bases. V lost 7 bases to trimming and J lost 1 base; unmatched junction nucleotides: 4. This CDR3 has 14 residues. The germline V gene has CDR1 MGHDK and CDR2 SYGVNS. CDR3 nucleotides: TGTGCCAGCAACGGACAGGGCCGCACAGATACGCAGTATTTT. Protein product: CASNGQGRTDTQYF.

This clone was found many times. The chain recombines TRBV29-1 with TRBJ2-1; 10 bases map to TRBD2. The CDR3 has 13 residues. V shed 5 bases, J shed 8 bases, and the junction held 6 bases outside the gene matches. Germline CDR1 and CDR2: SQVTM and ANQGSEA. As DNA, the CDR3 is TGCAGCGTTTCTAGCGGGAGTAGGGATGAGCAGTTCTTC. Translation gives CSVSSGSRDEQFF.